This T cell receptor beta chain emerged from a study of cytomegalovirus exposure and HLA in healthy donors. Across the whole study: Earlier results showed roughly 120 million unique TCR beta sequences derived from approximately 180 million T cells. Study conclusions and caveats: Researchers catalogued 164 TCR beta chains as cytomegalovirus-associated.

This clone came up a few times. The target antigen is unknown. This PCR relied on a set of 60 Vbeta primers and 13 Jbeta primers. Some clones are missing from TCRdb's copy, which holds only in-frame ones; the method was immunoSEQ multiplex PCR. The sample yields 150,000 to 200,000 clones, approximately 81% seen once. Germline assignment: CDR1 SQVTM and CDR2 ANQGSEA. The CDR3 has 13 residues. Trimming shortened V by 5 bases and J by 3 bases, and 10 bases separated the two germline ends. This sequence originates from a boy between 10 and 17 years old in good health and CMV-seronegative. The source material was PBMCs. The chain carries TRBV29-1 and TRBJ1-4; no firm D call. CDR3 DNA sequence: TGCAGCGTTTTTCTACCTGCTAATGAAAAACTGTTTTTT. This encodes CSVFLPANEKLFF.